What follows are 24 T cell receptor beta chains derived from one specimen sequenced in a study of cytomegalovirus exposure and HLA in healthy donors. Researchers ran the PCR with 60 Vbeta and 13 Jbeta primers. TCRdb's copy holds only in-frame clones and misses some; the assay was immunoSEQ multiplex PCR. Among under 200,000 clones listed, 84% were seen once. Sequenced sample: PBMCs. These receptors all stem from a man over 45 in good health and CMV-seropositive.

The rearrangement joins TRBV19 to TRBJ2-3, with TRBD1 matching 11 bases. V shed 9 bases and J 3 bases; nucleotides not matched to a gene: 2. Germline CDR1 LNHDA, CDR2 SQIVND (reference sequence). The CDR3 runs to 13 residues. In DNA, the CDR3 is TGTGCCAGCGGGACAGGGGGGACAGATACGCAGTATTTT. It translates to CASGTGGTDTQYF.

V gene TRBV18 combines with J gene TRBJ2-7; 8 bases align to TRBD1. The CDR3 has 14 residues. Germline loops: CDR1 KGHSH, CDR2 LQKENI. V shed 3 bases, J shed 5 bases, and the junction held 6 bases outside the gene matches. CDR3 loop: CASSPDRETHEQYV. CDR3 DNA: TGTGCCAGCTCACCGGACAGGGAGACACACGAGCAGTACGTC.

This chain uses TRBV11-2 with TRBJ2-7; 7 bases agree with TRBD1. The CDR3 runs 15 residues. Trimming cost V 6 bases and J 5 bases; bases outside gene matches: 13. The germline V gene has CDR1 SGHAT and CDR2 FQNNGV. The chain's CDR3 is CASSRKRGLGNEQYV. The CDR3 DNA is TGTGCCAGCAGTCGGAAAAGGGGGCTGGGGAACGAGCAGTACGTC.

A note on this clone: Other DNA sequences of this sample code for an identical CDR3. The rearrangement joins TRBV5-1 to TRBJ2-5; D perhaps matches TRBD1 (6 bases). This CDR3 is built from 13 residues. Germline V gene sequence: CDR1 SGHRS, CDR2 YFSETQ. The V end was cut by 0 bases, the J end by 4 bases, with 7 bases between. CDR3 sequence (DNA): TGCGCCAGCAGCTTGGGAGGGGGAGAGACCCAGTACTTC. It is translated as CASSLGGGETQYF. The full variable domain, in which reference TRBV5-1 and TRBJ2-5 provide the parts outside the CDR3, is KAGVTQTPRYLIKTRGQQVTLSCSPISGHRSVSWYQQTPGQGLQFLFEYFSETQRNKGNFPGRFSGRQFSNSRSEMNVSTLELGDSALYLCASSLGGGETQYFGPGTRLLVL.

This chain uses TRBV2 with TRBJ2-5; the D is unclear. The CDR3 is 11 residues long. Trimming shortened V by 5 bases and J by 5 bases, and 6 bases separated the two germline ends. Per germline, CDR1 SNHLY and CDR2 FYNNEI. The CDR3 DNA sequence: TGTGCCAGCAGTTTGAGGGAGACCCAGTACTTC. This translates into CASSLRETQYF. Supplemented by reference TRBV2 and TRBJ2-5, the full variable domain reads EPEVTQTPSHQVTQMGQEVILRCVPISNHLYFYWYRQILGQKVEFLVSFYNNEISEKSEIFDDQFSVERPDGSNFTLKIRSTKLEDSAMYFCASSLRETQYFGPGTRLLVL.

The rearrangement joins TRBV5-4 to TRBJ2-5; D possibly corresponds to TRBD1 (6 bases). The CDR3 length is 15 residues. Germline CDR1 is SGHNT and CDR2 is YYREEE (reference sequence). Trimming took off 0 bases at V and 5 bases at J, with 14 bases between the two ends. CDR3 sequence: CASSLGLQGGETQYF. For the CDR3, the DNA is TGTGCCAGCAGCTTGGGGCTACAGGGTGGTGAGACCCAGTACTTC.

This clone was seen a single time. CDR3 region: CASSSRLSGSDTQYF. CDR3 sequence (DNA): TGTGCCAGCAGCTCCAGGCTTAGCGGTTCAGATACGCAGTATTTT. The chain links TRBV5-6 to TRBJ2-3; D might be TRBD2 (6 bases). The CDR3 has 15 amino acids. CDR1 and CDR2 from the germline V gene are SGHDT and YYEEEE. V gave up 3 bases and J gave up 4 bases, with 15 bases separating them.

V and J are TRBV27 and TRBJ2-4; 7 positions agree with TRBD1. Per the germline V gene, CDR1 is MNHEY and CDR2 is SMNVEV (reference sequence). V was pared by 4 bases and J by 0 bases, with 9 bases of the junction left unmatched. This CDR3 spans 17 amino acids. The CDR3 DNA reads TGTGCCAGCAGTTGGACAGGTTCCAAACTAGCCAAAAACATTCAGTACTTC. Protein sequence: CASSWTGSKLAKNIQYF.

This rearrangement joins TRBV25-1 to TRBJ1-2; no firm D call. V was trimmed by 3 bases and J by 4 bases, leaving 15 bases between them. This CDR3 is 15 amino acids long. Germline V CDR1 and CDR2: MGHDK, SYGVNS. The CDR3 nucleotides are TGTGCCAGCAGTGACAGGACTAATCCTGCCTATGGCTACACCTTC. This codes for CASSDRTNPAYGYTF.

The chain employs TRBV12-2 and TRBJ2-7; the table gives TRBD2 as D, unverified against the DNA. TRBV12-2 has pseudogene status. The CDR3 loop spans 18 amino acids. CDR3 region: CASRLVPERRWVSYEQYV. The DNA of the CDR3 is TGTGCAAGTCGCTTAGTGCCCGAGCGGAGGTGGGTCTCCTACGAGCAGTACGTC.

V usage is TRBV2 and J usage is TRBJ1-6; the D is unclear. Deletions cut 3 bases from V and 7 bases from J, with 7 bases between. Germline lookup yields CDR1 SNHLY and CDR2 FYNNEI. This CDR3 spans 13 amino acids. The CDR3 DNA follows: TGTGCCAGCAGTGAGTCCTTAAATTCACCCCTCCACTTT. Translated, it gives CASSESLNSPLHF.

This clone was detected once. The J gene is TRBJ1-5, the V gene TRBV6-1; D is unresolved. Trimming removed 10 bases from V and 0 bases from J, with 13 bases in between. CDR3 size: 14 residues. Germline V CDR1 and CDR2: MNHNS, SASEGT. The CDR3 sequence is CATSSGNSNQPQHF. The CDR3 DNA is TGTGCCACCTCGTCAGGAAATAGCAATCAGCCCCAGCATTTT.

The chain couples TRBV7-9 to TRBJ2-7; D is unresolved. The V gene's germline CDR1 is SEHNR and CDR2 FQNEAQ (reference sequence). This CDR3 is 12 amino acids long. The ends were cut back, 5 bases at V and 3 bases at J, with 8 bases in the middle. The CDR3 reads CASSVTIYEQYF. The DNA for the CDR3 is TGTGCCAGCAGCGTGACAATCTACGAGCAGTACTTC.

In DNA form, the CDR3 reads TGTGCCAGTAGTATCGGGGTCTCCTACAATGAGCAGTTCTTC. Protein product: CASSIGVSYNEQFF. This chain joins TRBV19 and TRBJ2-1; perhaps TRBD2 as D (5 bases). The ends were cut back, 3 bases at V and 0 bases at J, with 6 bases in the middle. Germline CDR1 and CDR2: LNHDA and SQIVND (reference sequence). CDR3 size: 14 residues.

The count of this clone is one. The rearrangement links TRBV15 to TRBJ2-1; D is perhaps TRBD2 (6 bases). The CDR3 loop spans 14 amino acids. Germline lookup yields CDR1 LNHNV and CDR2 YYDKDF (reference sequence). V was cut by 5 bases and J by 0 bases, with 8 bases left in between. The CDR3 DNA reads as TGTGCCACCAGCGGGACTGTCTCCTACAATGAGCAGTTCTTC. This translates into CATSGTVSYNEQFF.

The rearrangement links TRBV18 to TRBJ1-5; 8 bases align to TRBD1. The V gene's germline CDR1 is KGHSH and CDR2 LQKENI. The CDR3 has 15 residues. Germline trimming cut 3 bases from V and 6 bases from J; bases unmatched to any gene: 7. The CDR3 DNA follows: TGTGCCAGCTCACCGACGCAGGGGGCGGGTCAGCCCCAGCATTTT. Residues: CASSPTQGAGQPQHF.

The chain has TRBV15 and TRBJ2-7; 7 bases match TRBD2. CDR3 size: 14 residues. Germline CDR1 is LNHNV and CDR2 is YYDKDF (reference sequence). Unmatched junction bases numbered 2, after V lost 0 bases and J lost 3 bases. The CDR3 spells CATSRDGLDYEQYF. CDR3 DNA: TGTGCCACCAGCAGAGATGGACTAGACTACGAGCAGTACTTC.

CDR3 amino acids: CSVGRGDDADTQYF. The CDR3 DNA reads TGCAGCGTTGGGAGAGGTGATGACGCAGATACGCAGTATTTT. The chain has TRBV29-1 and TRBJ2-3, with D hard to call. This CDR3 has 14 residues. Trimming took 4 bases from V and 4 from J, leaving 15 bases between them. Germline CDR1 reads SQVTM; CDR2 reads ANQGSEA.

This clone is judged medium-sized. The rearrangement links TRBV19 to TRBJ1-2; D call uncertain. CDR3 length: 13 amino acids. Germline loops: CDR1 LNHDA, CDR2 SQIVND (reference sequence). The V and J ends lost 2 bases and 1 base respectively, with 5 bases between them. CDR3 loop: CASSILLNYGYTF. CDR3 nucleotide sequence: TGTGCCAGTAGTATACTCCTTAACTATGGCTACACCTTC.

The rearrangement uses TRBV5-1 and TRBJ2-5, with 12 nucleotides matching TRBD2. This CDR3 has 16 amino acids. The V and J ends lost 0 bases and 3 bases, in that order; junction bases with no gene match: 3. Per germline, CDR1 SGHRS and CDR2 YFSETQ. The CDR3 loop reads CASSLGPSGREETQYF. The CDR3 DNA sequence: TGCGCCAGCAGCTTGGGGCCTAGCGGGAGGGAAGAGACCCAGTACTTC.

This clone was found once. The chain employs TRBV11-2 and TRBJ2-3; 7 bases are shared with TRBD1. The CDR3 is made up of 13 amino acids. V trimming: 1 base; J trimming: 5 bases; junction bases outside the gene matches: 0. Germline assignment: CDR1 SGHAT and CDR2 FQNNGV. The CDR3 nucleotides read TGTGCCAGCAGCTTAGGGACAGGAGATACGCAGTATTTT. It translates to CASSLGTGDTQYF. The whole variable domain, remainder taken from reference TRBV11-2 and TRBJ2-3, is EAGVAQSPRYKIIEKRQSVAFWCNPISGHATLYWYQQILGQGPKLLIQFQNNGVVDDSQLPKDRFSAERLKGVDSTLKIQPAKLEDSAVYLCASSLGTGDTQYFGPGTRLTVL.

This clone was detected once. This sequence joins TRBV6-1 and TRBJ1-1; D ambiguous. With 2 bases removed from V and 1 base from J, the gap between germline ends came to 8 bases. The CDR3 sequence is 14 residues long. Germline loops: CDR1 MNHNS, CDR2 SASEGT. CDR3 protein: CASSEPRENTEAFF. In DNA, the CDR3 is TGTGCCAGCAGTGAACCCCGGGAGAACACTGAAGCTTTCTTT.

The V gene is TRBV29-1, the J gene TRBJ2-2; 10 bases are shared with TRBD2. Germline assignment: CDR1 SQVTM and CDR2 ANQGSEA. Germline trimming cut 6 bases from V and 4 bases from J; bases unmatched to any gene: 8. CDR3 size: 15 residues. This chain's CDR3 is CSVLSGRPLTGELFF. The CDR3 region has the DNA TGCAGCGTCCTTAGCGGGAGGCCCCTCACCGGGGAGCTGTTTTTT.

V is TRBV7-9 and J is TRBJ2-1; 9 nucleotides align to TRBD2. Germline assignment: CDR1 SEHNR and CDR2 FQNEAQ (reference sequence). The CDR3 totals 16 residues. V was clipped by 1 base and J by 5 bases; unmatched bases: 6. CDR3 sequence: CASSLEGGRGNNEQFF. Written as DNA, the CDR3 is TGTGCCAGCAGCTTAGAAGGCGGGAGGGGGAACAATGAGCAGTTCTTC. The full variable domain, with the rest looked up from reference TRBV7-9 and TRBJ2-1, is DTGVSQNPRHKITKRGQNVTFRCDPISEHNRLYWYRQTLGQGPEFLTYFQNEAQLEKSRLLSDRFSAERPKGSFSTLEIQRTEQGDSAMYLCASSLEGGRGNNEQFFGPGTRLTVL.